This TCR beta chain was captured in a study of blood T cell repertoires in COVID-19 (dated by TCRdb to about 2020). Turning to the overall study: Samples covering the acute and convalescent phases of COVID-19 were provided by collaborators in the United States, Italy and Spain. The samples were drawn from the first 160 participants of the ongoing ImmuneRACE study and from over 950 subjects provided by 6 global collaborators. A freely available public database, intended as a resource for researchers studying the immune response to SARS-CoV-2, is where the repertoires were released. The dataset comprised deeply sampled blood TCRbeta repertoires from subjects exposed to, actively infected with, or recovered from COVID-19. Where available, HLA class I and class II types were obtained from metadata supplied by the sample provider rather than from assay-based typing. The material from the prospective study consisted of cDNA or gDNA derived from T cells, B-cell-depleted T cells, or PBMCs. The sample metadata nearly always contained a de-identified subject ID, COVID-19 status, age in years and sex.

Participants in the prospective study were aged about 18 to 95 years, lived in 24 United States geographic areas, and enrolled through a virtual design. In the prospective study, participants were assigned to cohorts based on the clinical history participants reported in a screening survey and a study questionnaire. Each participant in the prospective study had whole blood, serum and a nasopharyngeal or oropharyngeal swab collected by mobile phlebotomists. Over a roughly 2-month period, participants in the prospective study had the option of providing additional blood draws and questionnaires. Before DNA extraction, blood samples from the prospective study were shipped at room temperature or frozen. The immunoSEQ Assay, a bias-controlled multiplex PCR, was used to amplify TCRbeta CDR3 regions from genomic DNA. As for how the authors treated the data: Nucleated cell counts per sample were estimated from amplification of reference gene primers within the assay. Sequence reads were collapsed and filtered to measure the absolute abundance of every unique TCRbeta CDR3 rearrangement. For each sample, productive Simpson clonality was calculated as the square root of Simpson's diversity index over productive rearrangements. The table was pulled from immuneACCESS by TCRdb, which kept in-frame rearrangements only. Such tables lose some clones; where checked, under half of the loss comes from unresolved V genes, and the rest has no known cause. V, J and clone size derive from that table, while D and trimming were established from the DNA sequence. The sample table contains a few hundred thousand clones; only one count was recorded for about 86% of them. Clones ranked in the top ten supply roughly 4.2% of the sample.

On this clone: No antigen is known for it. No base-level quality is on record; no much larger clone is a single base apart.

Summary of the overall study and its limitations: How much clinical and demographic metadata was included differed by source and by participant, and the metadata was provided uncurated.

Reading from cysteine to phenylalanine, the CDR3 counts 14 amino acids. The retained sequence is limited to the CDR3, 42 bases, with the frame set at the first base. The V end gives up 8 bases and the J end 8 bases, leaving 5 bases in the junction not matched to a gene. Per the germline V gene, SGHTA is the CDR1 and FQGNSA is the CDR2. The receptor comes from a woman between 40 and 55 years old with acute COVID-19. Sequenced: PBMCs or T cells enriched from blood (not recorded which). The rearranged chain carries TRBV7-2 and TRBJ2-1; a stretch of 14 junction bases matches TRBD2. The bases are TGTGCCAGCGGAGGGACTAGCGGGAGAGATGAGCAGTTCTTC. This encodes CASGGTSGRDEQFF.